These T cell receptor beta chains were read from a single sample in a study of cytomegalovirus exposure and HLA in healthy donors. The table came from immunoSEQ multiplex PCR; TCRdb's copy has only in-frame clones and leaves some out. The sample has some 75,000 clones; the top ten hold about 0.83%. The sample comprised PBMCs. The source is a boy younger than 18 in good health and CMV-seronegative. CDR3s include the opening cysteine and the closing phenylalanine or tryptophan. A D gene is named only where the DNA matches it firmly.

>TRBV11-2|-|TRBJ1-2
CASSLSDSNYGYTF
TGTGCCAGCAGCTTGAGTGACAGTAACTATGGCTACACCTTC
>TRBV4-1|-|TRBJ1-6
CASSRAPGSPLHF
TGCGCCAGCAGCCGGGCGCCCGGTTCACCCCTCCACTTT
>TRBV2|TRBD2|TRBJ2-7
CASSKRGYEQYF
TGTGCCAGCAGTAAGCGGGGTTACGAGCAGTACTTC
>TRBV7-9|TRBD1|TRBJ2-1
CASSSRQGGEQFF
TGTGCCAGCAGCTCTAGACAGGGGGGTGAGCAGTTCTTC
>TRBV27|TRBD1|TRBJ1-2
CASSPLQGFSYGYTF
TGTGCCAGCAGTCCGCTACAGGGGTTCTCTTATGGCTACACCTTC
>TRBV4-2|TRBD2|TRBJ2-2
CASRAPLAGGDTGELFF
TGTGCCAGCAGAGCCCCCTTAGCGGGGGGGGATACCGGGGAGCTGTTTTTT
>TRBV5-1|-|TRBJ1-5
CASSWGGGVNQPQHF
TGCGCCAGCAGCTGGGGGGGAGGGGTCAATCAGCCCCAGCATTTT
>TRBV7-2|TRBD1|TRBJ1-5
CASSPDRGDQSQHF
TGTGCCAGCAGCCCCGACAGGGGAGATCAATCCCAGCATTTT
>TRBV10-2|-|TRBJ2-1
CASSGDSSDNEQFF
TGCGCCAGCAGTGGAGACAGCTCCGACAATGAGCAGTTCTTC
>TRBV9|-|TRBJ2-3
CASSVIGTSTDTQYF
TGTGCCAGCAGCGTAATCGGTACCTCCACAGATACGCAGTATTTT
>TRBV6-6|TRBD1|TRBJ1-4
CASSYSGQVGEKLFF
TGTGCCAGCAGTTACTCGGGACAGGTTGGTGAAAAACTGTTTTTT
>TRBV30|-|TRBJ2-7
CAWSLDTWAEQYF
TGTGCCTGGAGTTTGGACACATGGGCCGAGCAGTACTTC
>TRBV9|TRBD1|TRBJ2-5
CASSVASTGGAETQYF
TGTGCCAGCAGCGTAGCATCCACAGGGGGCGCGGAGACCCAGTACTTC
>TRBV2|TRBD1|TRBJ1-5
CASSADRAYSNQPQHF
TGTGCCAGCAGTGCTGACAGGGCTTATAGCAATCAGCCCCAGCATTTT
>TRBV10-3|-|TRBJ1-1
CAISAGTKNTEAFF
TGTGCCATCAGTGCGGGAACAAAGAACACTGAAGCTTTCTTT
>TRBV18|TRBD1|TRBJ1-2
CASSPLDRGGDGYTF
TGTGCCAGCTCACCCTTGGACAGGGGAGGCGATGGCTACACCTTC
>TRBV6-6|-|TRBJ2-7
CATTVGRESGEQYF
TGTGCCACCACCGTGGGCAGGGAATCAGGCGAGCAGTACTTC